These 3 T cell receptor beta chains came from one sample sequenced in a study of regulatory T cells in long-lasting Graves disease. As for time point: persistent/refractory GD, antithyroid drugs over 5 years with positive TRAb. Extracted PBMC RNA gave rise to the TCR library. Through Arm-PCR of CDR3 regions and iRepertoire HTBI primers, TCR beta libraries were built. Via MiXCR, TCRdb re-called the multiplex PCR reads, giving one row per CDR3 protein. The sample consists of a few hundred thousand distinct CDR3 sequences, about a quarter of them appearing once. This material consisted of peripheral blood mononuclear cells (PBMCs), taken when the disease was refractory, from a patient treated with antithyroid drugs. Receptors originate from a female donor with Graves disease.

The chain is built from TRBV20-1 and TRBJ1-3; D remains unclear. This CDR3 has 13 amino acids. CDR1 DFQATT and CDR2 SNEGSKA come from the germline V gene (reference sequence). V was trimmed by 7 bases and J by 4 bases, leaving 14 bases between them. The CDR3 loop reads CSVQGLSGNTIYF. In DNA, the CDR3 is TGCAGTGTTCAAGGACTATCCGGAAACACCATATATTTT.

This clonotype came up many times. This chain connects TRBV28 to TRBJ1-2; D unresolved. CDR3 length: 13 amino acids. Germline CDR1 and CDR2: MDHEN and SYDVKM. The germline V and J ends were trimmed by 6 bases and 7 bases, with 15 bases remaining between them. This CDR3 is CASRPGVSGGYTF. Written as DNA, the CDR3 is TGTGCCAGCAGACCCGGGGTTTCTGGTGGCTACACCTTC.

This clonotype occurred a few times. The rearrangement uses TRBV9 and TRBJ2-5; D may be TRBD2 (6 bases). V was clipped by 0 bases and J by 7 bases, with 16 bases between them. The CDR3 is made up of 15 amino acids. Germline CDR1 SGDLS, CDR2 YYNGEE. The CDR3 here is CASSVAPTSFGTQYF. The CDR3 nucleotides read TGTGCCAGCAGCGTAGCCCCGACTAGTTTTGGGACCCAGTACTTC.